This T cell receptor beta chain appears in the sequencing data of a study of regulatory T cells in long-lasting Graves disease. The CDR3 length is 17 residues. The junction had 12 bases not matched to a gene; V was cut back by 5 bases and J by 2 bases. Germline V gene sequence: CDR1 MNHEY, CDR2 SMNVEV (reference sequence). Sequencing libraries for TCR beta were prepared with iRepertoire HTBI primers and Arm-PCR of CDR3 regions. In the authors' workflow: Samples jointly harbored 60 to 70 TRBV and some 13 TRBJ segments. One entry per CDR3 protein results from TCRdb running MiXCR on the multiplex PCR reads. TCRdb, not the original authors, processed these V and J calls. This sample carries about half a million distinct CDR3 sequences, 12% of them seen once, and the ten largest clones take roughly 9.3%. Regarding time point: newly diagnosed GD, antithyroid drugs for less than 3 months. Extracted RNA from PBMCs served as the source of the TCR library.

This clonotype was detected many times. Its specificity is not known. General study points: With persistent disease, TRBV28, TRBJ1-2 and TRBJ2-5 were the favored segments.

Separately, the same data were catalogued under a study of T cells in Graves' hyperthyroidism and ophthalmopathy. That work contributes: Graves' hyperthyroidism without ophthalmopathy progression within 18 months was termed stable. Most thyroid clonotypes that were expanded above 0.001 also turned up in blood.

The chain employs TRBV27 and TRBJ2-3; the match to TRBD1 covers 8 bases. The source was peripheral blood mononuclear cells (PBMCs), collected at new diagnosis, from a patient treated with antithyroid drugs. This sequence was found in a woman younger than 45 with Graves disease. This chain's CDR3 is CASSIPTGDWATDTQYF. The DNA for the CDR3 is TGTGCCAGCAGTATACCGACAGGGGATTGGGCCACAGATACGCAGTATTTT.